Listed below are T cell receptor beta chains from one sample, sequenced in a study of blood T cell repertoires in COVID-19. Libraries were prepared by immunoSEQ multiplex PCR; TCRdb keeps only in-frame clonotypes and omits some of them. Here the sample spans 80,000 to 95,000 clones, more than 75% being singletons. Material for sequencing was peripheral blood. These receptors all come from a woman in her 70s with acute or convalescent COVID-19. Each CDR3 is given with its conserved first and last residue.

TRBJ2-4,TRBV2,CASRRGDRGVIDIQYF
TRBJ1-2,TRBV6-5,CASSSDRTYGYTF
TRBJ2-5,TRBV5-8,CASSFGTTHGGAQYF
TRBJ2-5,TRBV30,CAWSGSSGRQETQYF
TRBJ1-2,TRBV7-8,CASSFRYRDRGRDYGYTF
TRBJ2-3,TRBV6-2/TRBV6-3,CASSYLGRGRDTQYF
TRBJ1-5,TRBV4-1,CASSQGQGAVQPQHF
TRBJ2-1,TRBV5-1,CASTQGVTYNEQFF
TRBJ1-5,TRBV5-1,CASARDSNQPQHF
TRBJ2-4,TRBV10-1,CASSELAEGRLAKNIQYF
TRBJ1-5,TRBV18,CASSPPENQPQHF
TRBJ2-1,TRBV5-4,CASSLVAGGLSYNEQFF
TRBJ2-1,TRBV27,CASSLLPAGVNEQFF
TRBJ2-5,TRBV20-1,CSASSDRPLGETQYF
TRBJ1-2,TRBV5-8,CASSLFRDGYTF
TRBJ2-5,TRBV2,CASAVQGSTETQYF
TRBJ1-1,TRBV19,CASSTEQGIASTEAFF
TRBJ1-5,TRBV6-2/TRBV6-3,CASSYLAGQGSQPQHF
TRBJ1-4,TRBV6-5,CASSLTTGTVNEKLFF
TRBJ2-1,TRBV6-2/TRBV6-3,CASSPPVSGSMDEQFF
TRBJ2-5,TRBV5-5,CASSFGGILQETQYF
TRBJ1-2,TRBV6-1,CASSEAGNYGYTF
TRBJ2-1,TRBV6-4,CASSPGTSGSGRDEQFF
TRBJ1-4,TRBV9,CASSVGTGGTNEKLFF
TRBJ2-1,TRBV5-1,CASSFPRYNEQFF
TRBJ1-1,TRBV7-6,CASSLDRNQNTEAFF
TRBJ1-2,TRBV5-1,CASSLDQYGYTF
TRBJ1-2,TRBV3-1/TRBV3-2,CASSPLPRGGYGYTF
TRBJ2-3,TRBV24-1,CATSDRQDLTDTQYF
TRBJ2-1,TRBV11-3,CASSSPTGTSAGYEQFF
TRBJ2-5,TRBV7-2,CASSPRGPGSQYF
TRBJ2-3,TRBV13,CASSPLSTDTQYF
TRBJ2-5,TRBV6-5,CASSLSGGQETQYF
TRBJ2-5,TRBV20-1,CSARENRGTRETQYF
TRBJ2-6,TRBV28,CASSLLLVRGSGANVLTF
TRBJ2-3,TRBV5-1,CASSLRLAGGVTSTDTQYF
TRBJ2-5,TRBV4-3,CASSQRTSGEGIQETQYF
TRBJ1-4,TRBV6-1,CASSEARQGNEKLFF